This TCR beta chain is from a study of radiotherapy plus CTLA-4 blockade in lung cancer. Participants had chemo-refractory metastatic non-small-cell lung cancer and were treated with focal radiation plus ipilimumab CTLA-4 blockade. Only in-frame clones appear in the TCRdb table, and some are missing; sequencing was by immunoSEQ multiplex PCR. The sample lists about 19,000 clones, roughly 88% occurring once. Details on this clone: What it binds is unknown.

Study-level results: Early blood T cell clone dynamics, with interferon-beta, were reported to best predict response. In blood, TCR clones derived from the tumor expanded after radiotherapy plus ipilimumab.

The germline V gene encodes CDR1 MNHEY and CDR2 SMNVEV (reference sequence). The CDR3 consists of 17 residues. V shed 0 bases, J shed 6 bases, and the junction held 11 bases outside the gene matches. The sequence was collected from a human donor with non-small cell lung cancer whose response to radiotherapy plus ipilimumab could not be evaluated. This chain connects TRBV27 to TRBJ2-7, with 10 bases aligning to TRBD2. The sequenced sample was peripheral blood, obtained from a patient treated with radiotherapy plus ipilimumab. The CDR3 coding sequence is TGTGCCAGCAGTTTATCGGCAGGGGGCCTAGCGGGAGTCGAGCAGTACTTC. Translated, it gives CASSLSAGGLAGVEQYF.